The 12 T cell receptor beta chains below come from one sample, sequenced in a study of CD8 T cells in Susac syndrome. RNA in amounts of roughly 0.45 to 1 ug was reverse transcribed with random hexamers. TCRdb recomputed calls from the immunoSEQ multiplex PCR reads with MiXCR, one row per CDR3 protein. The repertoire has under 150,000 distinct CDR3 sequences, 95% of them found once; the top ten carry more than 0.075%. Sequencing was done on a sample of CD4+ T cells from PBMCs. These receptors were obtained from a human donor with Susac syndrome.

V is TRBV5-4 and J is TRBJ2-7; TRBD2 matches at 8 bases. CDR1 SGHNT and CDR2 YYREEE come from the germline V gene (reference sequence). The CDR3 is 15 amino acids. The ends lost 0 bases at V and 4 bases at J; junction bases unmatched: 6. CDR3 sequence: CASSLAGGNNYEQYF. CDR3 bases: TGTGCCAGCAGCTTGGCGGGAGGGAATAATTACGAGCAGTACTTC.

This sequence joins TRBV13 and TRBJ2-7, with D tentatively TRBD2 (5 bases). This CDR3 has 16 residues. The V gene's germline CDR1 is PRHDT and CDR2 FYEKMQ (reference sequence). The V and J ends lost 5 bases and 2 bases respectively, with 19 bases between them. As DNA, the CDR3 is TGTGCCAGCAGCACCCGAGTAGGACGGGAAGCCTACGAGCAGTACTTC. This translates into CASSTRVGREAYEQYF.

This clonotype was picked up a small number of times. This rearrangement joins TRBV12-3 or TRBV12-4 to TRBJ1-1; no reliable D call. The CDR3 extends over 13 amino acids. The V end was cut by 3 bases, the J end by 2 bases, with 7 bases between. The CDR3 region has the DNA TGTGCCAGCAGTTTGGCAGGAAACACTGAAGCTTTCTTT. Its translation: CASSLAGNTEAFF.

The chain links TRBV4-2 to TRBJ1-1; D unclear. Trimming stripped 0 bases from V and 0 bases from J, with 8 bases between. CDR3 size: 15 residues. Per the germline V gene, CDR1 is LGHNA and CDR2 is YNFKEQ. This CDR3 is CASSQDLEVNTEAFF. In DNA, the CDR3 is TGTGCCAGCAGCCAAGATCTAGAGGTGAACACTGAAGCTTTCTTT.

The chain recombines TRBV4-1 with TRBJ2-3; 13 nucleotides match TRBD2. Per germline, CDR1 MGHRA and CDR2 YSYEKL. J gave up 0 bases and V 1 base, and 4 bases lay outside the gene matches. CDR3 size: 18 residues. The CDR3 region has the DNA TGCGCCAGCAGCCAAGGACTAGCGGGGGGAACCAGCACAGATACGCAGTATTTT. Amino acid sequence: CASSQGLAGGTSTDTQYF.

J is TRBJ2-5 and V is TRBV5-4; D ambiguous. The CDR3 is 14 amino acids. The V gene's germline CDR1 is SGHNT and CDR2 YYREEE (reference sequence). V lost 3 bases and J lost 5, with 14 bases in between. CDR3 bases: TGTGCCAGCAGCTCGACGGAAGTGGTGGAGACCCAGTACTTC. Its protein product is CASSSTEVVETQYF.

J is TRBJ1-2 and V is TRBV7-2; 10 bases are shared with TRBD1. Trimming took 3 bases from V and 5 from J; bases not matched to a gene: 9. Germline values: CDR1 SGHTA, CDR2 FQGNSA. This CDR3 contains 16 residues. Written as DNA, the CDR3 is TGTGCCAGCAGCTTTGCCGGGACAGGGGATAGTTATGGCTACACCTTC. As protein: CASSFAGTGDSYGYTF. The full variable domain, in which reference TRBV7-2 and TRBJ1-2 provide the parts outside the CDR3, is GAGVSQSPSNKVTEKGKDVELRCDPISGHTALYWYRQSLGQGLEFLIYFQGNSAPDKSGLPSDRFSAERTGGSVSTLTIQRTQQEDSAVYLCASSFAGTGDSYGYTFGSGTRLTVV.

The chain has TRBV20-1 and TRBJ2-3; tentatively, D is TRBD1 or TRBD2 (5 bases each). CDR3 length: 11 amino acids. Germline V gene data show CDR1 as DFQATT and CDR2 as SNEGSKA (reference sequence). Trimming removed 5 bases from V and 11 bases from J, with 14 bases in between. CDR3 region: CSAWGKLEQYF. The CDR3 DNA reads TGCAGTGCTTGGGGGAAGTTGGAGCAGTATTTT.

The chain's CDR3 is CSANQGRITEAFF. Here the CDR3 DNA reads TGCAGTGCAAATCAGGGGCGGATCACTGAAGCTTTCTTT. The J gene is TRBJ1-1, the V gene TRBV20-1, with a tentative D call TRBD1 (6 bases). V shed 6 bases and J shed 4 bases, with 15 bases lying between them. CDR1 is DFQATT and CDR2 is SNEGSKA in the germline V gene (reference sequence). The CDR3 spans 13 residues.

This sequence joins TRBV19 and TRBJ2-3, with D perhaps TRBD1 (5 bases). V lost 6 bases, J lost 4 bases, and 11 bases lay in between. This CDR3 is 13 amino acids long. The germline gives CDR1 LNHDA, CDR2 SQIVND (reference sequence). The CDR3 protein is CASSGQGADTQYF. CDR3 nucleotide sequence: TGTGCCAGTAGCGGGCAGGGCGCAGATACGCAGTATTTT.

V and J are TRBV6-6 and TRBJ1-2; D possibly corresponds to TRBD1 (5 bases). The CDR3 runs to 15 residues. The V and J ends lost 2 bases and 5 bases respectively, with 15 bases between them. Looked up from germline, CDR1 is MNHNY and CDR2 is SVGAGI (reference sequence). CDR3 protein: CASSYEGRRVYGYTF. The CDR3 region has the DNA TGTGCCAGCAGTTACGAGGGGCGGCGAGTTTATGGCTACACCTTC.

The chain couples TRBV20-1 to TRBJ2-5; tentatively, D is TRBD2 (5 bases). CDR1 is DFQATT and CDR2 is SNEGSKA in the germline V gene (reference sequence). Between the trimmed V and J ends, which lost 3 bases and 5 bases, there was a span of 13 bases. This CDR3 is built from 13 residues. The CDR3 is CSARIPGGETQYF. CDR3 in DNA: TGCAGTGCTAGGATACCGGGCGGGGAGACCCAGTACTTC.